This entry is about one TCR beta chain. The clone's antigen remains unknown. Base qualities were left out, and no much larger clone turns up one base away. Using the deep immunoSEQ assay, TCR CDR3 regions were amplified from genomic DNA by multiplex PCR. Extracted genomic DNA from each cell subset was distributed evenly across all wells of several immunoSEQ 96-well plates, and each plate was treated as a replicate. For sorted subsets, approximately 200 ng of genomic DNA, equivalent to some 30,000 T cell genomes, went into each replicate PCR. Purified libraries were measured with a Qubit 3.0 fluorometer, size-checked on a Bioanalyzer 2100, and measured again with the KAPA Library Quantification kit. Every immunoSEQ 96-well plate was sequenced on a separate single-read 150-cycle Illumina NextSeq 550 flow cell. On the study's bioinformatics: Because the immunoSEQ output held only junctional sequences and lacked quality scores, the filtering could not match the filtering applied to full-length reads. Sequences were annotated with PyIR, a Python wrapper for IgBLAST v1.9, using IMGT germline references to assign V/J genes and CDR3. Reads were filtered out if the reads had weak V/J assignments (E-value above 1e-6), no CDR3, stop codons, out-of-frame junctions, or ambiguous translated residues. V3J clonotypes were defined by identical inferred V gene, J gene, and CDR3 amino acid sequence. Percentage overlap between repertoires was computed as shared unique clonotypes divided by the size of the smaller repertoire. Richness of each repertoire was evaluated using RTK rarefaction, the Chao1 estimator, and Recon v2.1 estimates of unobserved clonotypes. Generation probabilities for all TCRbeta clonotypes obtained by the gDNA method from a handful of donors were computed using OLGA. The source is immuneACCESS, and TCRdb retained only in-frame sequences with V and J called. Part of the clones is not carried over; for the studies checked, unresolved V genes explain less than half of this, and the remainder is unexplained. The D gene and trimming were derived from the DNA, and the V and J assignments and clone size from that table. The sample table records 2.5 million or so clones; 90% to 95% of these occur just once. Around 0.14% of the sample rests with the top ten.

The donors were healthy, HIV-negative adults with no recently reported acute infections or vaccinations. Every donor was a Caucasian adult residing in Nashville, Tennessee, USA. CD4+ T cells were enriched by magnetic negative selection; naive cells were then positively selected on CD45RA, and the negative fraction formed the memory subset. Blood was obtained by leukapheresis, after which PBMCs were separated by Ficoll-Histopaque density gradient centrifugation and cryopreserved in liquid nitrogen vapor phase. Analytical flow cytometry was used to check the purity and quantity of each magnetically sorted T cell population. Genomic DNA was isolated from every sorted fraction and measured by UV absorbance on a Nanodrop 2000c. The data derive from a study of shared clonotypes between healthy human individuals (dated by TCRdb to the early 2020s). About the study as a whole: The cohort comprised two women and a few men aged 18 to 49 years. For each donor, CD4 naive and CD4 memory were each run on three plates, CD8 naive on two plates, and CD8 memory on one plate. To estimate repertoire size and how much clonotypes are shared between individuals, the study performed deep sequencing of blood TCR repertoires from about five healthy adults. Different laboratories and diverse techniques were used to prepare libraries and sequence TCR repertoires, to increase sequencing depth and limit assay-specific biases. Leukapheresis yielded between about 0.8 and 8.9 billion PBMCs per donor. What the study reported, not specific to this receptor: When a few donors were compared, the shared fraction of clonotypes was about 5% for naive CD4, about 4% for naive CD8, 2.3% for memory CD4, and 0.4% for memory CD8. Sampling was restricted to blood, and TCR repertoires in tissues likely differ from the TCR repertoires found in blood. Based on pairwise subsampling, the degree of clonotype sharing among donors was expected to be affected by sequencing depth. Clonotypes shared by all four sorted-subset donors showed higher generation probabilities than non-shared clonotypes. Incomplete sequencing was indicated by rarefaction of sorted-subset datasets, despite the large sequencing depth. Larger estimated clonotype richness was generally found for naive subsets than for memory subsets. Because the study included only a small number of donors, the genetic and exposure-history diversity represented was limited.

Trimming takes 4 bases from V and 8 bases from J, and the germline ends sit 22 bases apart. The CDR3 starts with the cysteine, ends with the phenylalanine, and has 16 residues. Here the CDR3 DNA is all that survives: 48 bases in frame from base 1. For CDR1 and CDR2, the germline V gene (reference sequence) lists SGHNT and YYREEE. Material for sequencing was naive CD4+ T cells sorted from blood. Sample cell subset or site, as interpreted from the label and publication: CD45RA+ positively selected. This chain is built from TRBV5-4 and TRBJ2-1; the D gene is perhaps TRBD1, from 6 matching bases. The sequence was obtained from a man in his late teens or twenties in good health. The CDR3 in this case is CASSGGVGPSMDEQFF. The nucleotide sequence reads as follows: TGTGCCAGCAGCGGGGGCGTAGGGCCCTCTATGGATGAGCAGTTCTTC.